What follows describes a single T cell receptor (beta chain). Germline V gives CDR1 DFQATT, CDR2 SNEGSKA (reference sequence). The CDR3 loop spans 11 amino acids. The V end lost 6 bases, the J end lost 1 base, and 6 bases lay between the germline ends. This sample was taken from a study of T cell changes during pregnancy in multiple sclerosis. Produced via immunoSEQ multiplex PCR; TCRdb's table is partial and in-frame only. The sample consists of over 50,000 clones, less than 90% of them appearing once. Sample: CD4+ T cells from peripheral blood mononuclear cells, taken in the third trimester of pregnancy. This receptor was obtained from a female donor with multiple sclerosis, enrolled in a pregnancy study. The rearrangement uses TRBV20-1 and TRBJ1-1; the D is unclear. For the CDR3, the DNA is TGCAGTGCGCCACAGAACACTGAAGCTTTCTTT. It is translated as CSAPQNTEAFF.